Shown below are 15 T cell receptor beta chains from a single sample sequenced in a study of molecular identifiers for immune sequencing clone quantification. TCRdb redid the calling of the PCR reads with MiXCR, one entry per CDR3 protein. Of roughly 320,000 distinct CDR3 sequences in the sample, 20% to 25% were seen once. Sequences were obtained from naive CD8+ T cells from blood, with Jurkat cell RNA spiked in. Subset in this sample: FACS-sorted CD8+CD4-CCR7+CD45RA+ naive T cells. These receptors were obtained from a human donor in good health. Some libraries in this study had Jurkat cell RNA spiked in.

The chain couples TRBV4-1 to TRBJ2-5; 8 bases map to TRBD2. The CDR3 is 18 amino acids. With V trimmed by 1 base and J by 7 bases, 17 bases remained unmatched. Germline assignment: CDR1 MGHRA and CDR2 YSYEKL. CDR3 nucleotide sequence: TGCGCCAGCAGCCAAGGCCCTGACCTAGCGGGCAAAGGGGGGACCCAGTACTTC. Its translation: CASSQGPDLAGKGGTQYF.

Ten or more counts support this clonotype. This chain joins TRBV28 and TRBJ2-7; 8 bases match TRBD2. This CDR3 has 13 residues. The ends lost 10 bases at V and 4 bases at J; junction bases unmatched: 9. Germline CDR1 and CDR2: MDHEN and SYDVKM. CDR3 sequence reads: CATKSGSSYEQYF. CDR3 nucleotide sequence: TGTGCCACAAAAAGCGGGAGTAGTTACGAGCAGTACTTC.

V and J are TRBV2 and TRBJ1-5, with a tentative D call TRBD1 (5 bases). The CDR3 covers 14 residues. Germline V lookup: CDR1 SNHLY, CDR2 FYNNEI. V lost 10 bases and J lost 4, with 17 bases in between. CDR3 in amino acids: CATRETESNQPQHF. For the CDR3, the DNA is TGTGCCACCAGAGAGACAGAGTCAAATCAGCCCCAGCATTTT.

Comments on this clonotype: A much larger clone sits a single nucleotide away, making a read error possible. This chain links TRBV12-3 or TRBV12-4 with TRBJ2-5, with 9 bases fitting TRBD1. The CDR3 consists of 17 residues. V lost 3 bases, J lost 4 bases, and 12 bases stayed unmatched. Here the CDR3 DNA reads TGTGCCAGCAGTTTTGGCGCGTCTGAGGACAGGGGAGAGACCCAGTACTTC. It yields the protein CASSFGASEDRGETQYF.

CDR3 nucleotides: TGTGCCAGTAGTCCCAGCGGGGGCTACTACGAGCAGTACTTC. Translated, it gives CASSPSGGYYEQYF. This sequence joins TRBV19 and TRBJ2-7; 8 bases agree with TRBD2. This CDR3 contains 14 residues. The V segment lost 5 bases and the J segment 3 bases; nucleotides outside the gene matches: 6. Germline V gene sequence: CDR1 LNHDA, CDR2 SQIVND (reference sequence).

This clonotype occurred many times. The chain recombines TRBV20-1 with TRBJ1-1; tentatively, D is TRBD1 (5 bases). This CDR3 is built from 16 residues. The germline V and J ends were trimmed by 1 base and 4 bases, with 19 bases remaining between them. The germline CDR1 and CDR2 sequences are DFQATT and SNEGSKA (reference sequence). DNA of the CDR3: TGCAGTGCTAGAGGGTCGATGGAAGGGGAAGGCACTGAAGCTTTCTTT. Amino acid sequence: CSARGSMEGEGTEAFF.

This clonotype was recorded many times. The chain combines TRBV4-3 with TRBJ2-7; 13 bases align to TRBD2. V lost 0 bases, J lost 6 bases, and 5 bases stayed unmatched. CDR1 LGHNA and CDR2 YSLEER come from the germline V gene. The CDR3 runs to 16 residues. The chain's CDR3 is CASSQDRRTSGGEQYF. CDR3 DNA sequence: TGCGCCAGCAGCCAAGATCGGAGGACTAGCGGGGGCGAGCAGTACTTC.

Only a few counts were recorded for this clonotype. A single base separates this from a much larger clone, so it may be a read error. The chain links TRBV6-7 to TRBJ2-3; D gene ambiguous. TRBV6-7 is identified as an open reading frame with a role that is uncertain. V was cut by 6 bases and J by 6 bases, with 10 bases left in between. The CDR3 runs to 12 residues. DNA of the CDR3: TGTGCCAGCAGGAGCCTCTTGGATACGCAGTATTTT. Its translation is CASRSLLDTQYF.

At least ten counts were recorded for this clonotype. The chain is built from TRBV7-8 and TRBJ2-1, with D tentatively TRBD2 (6 bases). CDR3 length: 17 residues. The germline CDR1 and CDR2 sequences are SGHVS and FQNEAQ. Trimming shortened V by 2 bases and J by 2 bases, and 16 bases separated the two germline ends. The CDR3 DNA is TGTGCCAGCAGCTTAATTCTTGGGGGACTGGCCTACAATGAGCAGTTCTTC. This gives the protein CASSLILGGLAYNEQFF. The complete variable domain, with remaining parts taken from reference TRBV7-8 and TRBJ2-1, reads GAGVSQSPRYKVAKRGQDVALRCDPISGHVSLFWYQQALGQGPEFLTYFQNEAQLDKSGLPSDRFFAERPEGSVSTLKIQRTQQEDSAVYLCASSLILGGLAYNEQFFGPGTRLTVL.

This clonotype has at least ten counts. V usage is TRBV11-2 and J usage is TRBJ2-5, with D uncertain. This CDR3 has 13 residues. Trimming stripped 1 base from V and 5 bases from J, with 8 bases between. CDR1 SGHAT and CDR2 FQNNGV come from the germline V gene. CDR3 bases: TGTGCCAGCAGCTTAGCCAACTCTGAGACCCAGTACTTC. It yields the protein CASSLANSETQYF.

Notes on this clonotype: Compared with germline, one end of the junction differs, possibly owing to a read error. The gene calls are TRBV30 and TRBJ2-7; 7 bases agree with TRBD1. The CDR3 sequence is 17 residues long. Germline V gene lookup returns CDR1 GTSNPN and CDR2 SVGIG (reference sequence). In DNA form, the CDR3 reads TGTGCCTGGAGTGTGGGGACAGTCGACCCCCCCTCCGCCGAGCAGCACTTC. It specifies CAWSVGTVDPPSAEQHF.

The chain uses TRBV13 and TRBJ2-5; D gene ambiguous. The CDR3 runs to 15 residues. Germline loops: CDR1 PRHDT, CDR2 FYEKMQ (reference sequence). The V and J ends lost 0 bases and 1 base respectively, with 9 bases between them. The DNA for the CDR3 is TGTGCCAGCAGCTTAGGCGGCTTAACCCAAGAGACCCAGTACTTC. Translating it yields CASSLGGLTQETQYF.

As for this clonotype: A much larger clone lies a single base off, so this may be a read error. The chain links TRBV7-9 to TRBJ1-5; no firm D call. The CDR3 totals 15 residues. Trimming took off 1 base at V and 9 bases at J, with 16 bases between the two ends. CDR1 and CDR2 (germline): SEHNR, FQNEAQ (reference sequence). The CDR3 nucleotides read TGTGCCAGCAGCTTAGGTTTGGAAATGGGTCGGCCCCAGCATTTT. It encodes CASSLGLEMGRPQHF.

This clonotype was recorded many times. This chain connects TRBV20-1 to TRBJ2-3, with D possibly being TRBD2 (5 bases). CDR1 is DFQATT and CDR2 is SNEGSKA in the germline V gene (reference sequence). The CDR3 consists of 15 residues. Trimming pared 0 bases from V and 6 bases from J, leaving 16 bases between. CDR3 region: CSAREVGGLWDTQYF. The CDR3 DNA is TGCAGTGCTAGAGAAGTTGGCGGACTTTGGGATACGCAGTATTTT.

This clonotype was recorded a few times. The CDR3: CASSLATGVVQPQHF. The DNA of the CDR3 is TGTGCCAGCAGTTTAGCCACAGGGGTGGTTCAGCCCCAGCATTTT. This chain uses TRBV28 with TRBJ1-5, with TRBD1 matching over 7 bases. The V gene end was trimmed by 2 bases and the J gene end by 6 bases; junction bases not matched to a gene: 7. The CDR3 runs to 15 residues. Germline V gene data show CDR1 as MDHEN and CDR2 as SYDVKM.